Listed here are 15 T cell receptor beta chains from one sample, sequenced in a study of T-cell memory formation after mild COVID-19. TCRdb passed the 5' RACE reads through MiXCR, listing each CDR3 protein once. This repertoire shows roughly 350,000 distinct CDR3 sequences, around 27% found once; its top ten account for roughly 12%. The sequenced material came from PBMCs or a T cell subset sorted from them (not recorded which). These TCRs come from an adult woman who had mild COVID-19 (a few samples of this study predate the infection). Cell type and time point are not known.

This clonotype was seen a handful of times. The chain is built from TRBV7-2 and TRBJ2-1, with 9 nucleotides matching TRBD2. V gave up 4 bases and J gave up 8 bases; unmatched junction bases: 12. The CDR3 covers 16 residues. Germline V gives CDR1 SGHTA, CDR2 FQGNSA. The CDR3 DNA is TGTGCCAGCAGCTACCTTGGGGTAGCGGGAGCGGATGAGCAGTTCTTC. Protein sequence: CASSYLGVAGADEQFF.

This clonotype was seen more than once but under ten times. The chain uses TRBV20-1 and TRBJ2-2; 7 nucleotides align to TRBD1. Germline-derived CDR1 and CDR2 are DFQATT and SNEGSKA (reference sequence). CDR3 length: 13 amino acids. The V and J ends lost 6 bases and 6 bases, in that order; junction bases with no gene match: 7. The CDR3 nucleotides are TGCAGTGCGCGACAGGGTTGGCCCGGGGAGCTGTTTTTT. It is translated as CSARQGWPGELFF.

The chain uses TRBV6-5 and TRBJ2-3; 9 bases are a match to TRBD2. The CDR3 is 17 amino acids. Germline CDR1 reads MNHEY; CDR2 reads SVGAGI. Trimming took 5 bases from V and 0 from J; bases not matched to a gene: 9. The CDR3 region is CASSISGLAISTDTQYF. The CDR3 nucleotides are TGTGCCAGCAGTATCAGCGGACTAGCGATTAGCACAGATACGCAGTATTTT.

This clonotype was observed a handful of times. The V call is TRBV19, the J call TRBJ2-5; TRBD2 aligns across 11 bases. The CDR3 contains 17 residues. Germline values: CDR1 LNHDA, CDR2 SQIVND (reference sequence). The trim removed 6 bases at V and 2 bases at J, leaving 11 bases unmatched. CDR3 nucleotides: TGTGCCAGTAGCCACGGGACTAGCGGAGGGCAGCAAGAGACCCAGTACTTC. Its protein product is CASSHGTSGGQQETQYF.

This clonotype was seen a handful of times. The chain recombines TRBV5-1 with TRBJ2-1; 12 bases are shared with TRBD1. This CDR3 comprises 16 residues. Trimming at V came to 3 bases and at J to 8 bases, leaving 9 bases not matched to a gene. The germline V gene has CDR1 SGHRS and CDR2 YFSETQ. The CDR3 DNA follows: TGCGCCAGCAGCTGGGGACCGGGACAGGGGGCAGATGAGCAGTTCTTC. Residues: CASSWGPGQGADEQFF.

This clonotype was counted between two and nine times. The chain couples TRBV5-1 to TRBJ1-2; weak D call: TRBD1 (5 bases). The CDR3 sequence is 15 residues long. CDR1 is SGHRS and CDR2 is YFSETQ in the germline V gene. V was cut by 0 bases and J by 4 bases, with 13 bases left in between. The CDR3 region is CASSLEAGTRYGYTF. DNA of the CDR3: TGCGCCAGCAGCTTGGAGGCAGGGACTCGCTATGGCTACACCTTC.

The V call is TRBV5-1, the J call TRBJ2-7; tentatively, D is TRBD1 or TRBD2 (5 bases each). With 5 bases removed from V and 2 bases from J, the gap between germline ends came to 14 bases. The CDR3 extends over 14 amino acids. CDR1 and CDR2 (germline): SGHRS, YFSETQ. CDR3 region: CASRLGVRPYEQYF. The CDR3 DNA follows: TGCGCCAGCAGGCTGGGGGTCCGCCCCTACGAGCAGTACTTC. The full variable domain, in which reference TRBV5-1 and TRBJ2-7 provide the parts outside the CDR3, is KAGVTQTPRYLIKTRGQQVTLSCSPISGHRSVSWYQQTPGQGLQFLFEYFSETQRNKGNFPGRFSGRQFSNSRSEMNVSTLELGDSALYLCASRLGVRPYEQYFGPGTRLTVT.

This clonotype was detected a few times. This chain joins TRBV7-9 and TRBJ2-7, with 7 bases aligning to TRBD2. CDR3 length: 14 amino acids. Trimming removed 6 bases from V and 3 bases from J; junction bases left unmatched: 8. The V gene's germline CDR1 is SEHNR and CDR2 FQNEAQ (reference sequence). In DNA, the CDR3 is TGTGCCAGCAGGCCGGAACTAGCGTACTACGAGCAGTACTTC. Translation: CASRPELAYYEQYF.

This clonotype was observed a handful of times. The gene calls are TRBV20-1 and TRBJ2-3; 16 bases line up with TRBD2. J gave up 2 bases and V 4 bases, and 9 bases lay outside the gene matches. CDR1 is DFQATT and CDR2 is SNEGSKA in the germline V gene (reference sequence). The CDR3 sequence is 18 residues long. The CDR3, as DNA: TGCAGTGCTACCCCCGGGACTAGCGGGGGGGAACTCACAGATACGCAGTATTTT. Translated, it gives CSATPGTSGGELTDTQYF.

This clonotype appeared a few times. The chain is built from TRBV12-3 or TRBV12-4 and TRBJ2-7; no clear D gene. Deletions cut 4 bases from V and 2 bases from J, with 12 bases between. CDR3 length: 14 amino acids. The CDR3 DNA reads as TGTGCCAGCAGTTCGAGTAGCCGAACCTACGAGCAGTACTTC. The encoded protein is CASSSSSRTYEQYF.

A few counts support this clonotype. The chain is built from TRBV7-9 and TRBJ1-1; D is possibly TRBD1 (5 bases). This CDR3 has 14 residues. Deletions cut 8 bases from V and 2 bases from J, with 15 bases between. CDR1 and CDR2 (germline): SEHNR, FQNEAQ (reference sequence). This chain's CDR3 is CASLTGGANTEAFF. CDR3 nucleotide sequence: TGTGCCAGCTTAACAGGAGGGGCTAACACTGAAGCTTTCTTT.

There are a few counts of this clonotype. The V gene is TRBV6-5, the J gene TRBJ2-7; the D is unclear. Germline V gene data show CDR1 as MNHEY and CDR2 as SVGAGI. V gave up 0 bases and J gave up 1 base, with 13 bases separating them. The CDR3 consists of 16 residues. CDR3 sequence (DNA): TGTGCCAGCAGTTACTCGGGCTCGGTGGCTTCCTACGAGCAGTACTTC. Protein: CASSYSGSVASYEQYF.

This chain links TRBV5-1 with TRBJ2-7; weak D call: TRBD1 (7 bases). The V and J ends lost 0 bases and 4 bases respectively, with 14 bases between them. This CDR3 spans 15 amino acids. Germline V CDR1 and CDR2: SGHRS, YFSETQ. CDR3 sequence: CASSLATGRMYEQYF. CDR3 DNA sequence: TGCGCCAGCAGCTTGGCGACAGGGAGGATGTACGAGCAGTACTTC.

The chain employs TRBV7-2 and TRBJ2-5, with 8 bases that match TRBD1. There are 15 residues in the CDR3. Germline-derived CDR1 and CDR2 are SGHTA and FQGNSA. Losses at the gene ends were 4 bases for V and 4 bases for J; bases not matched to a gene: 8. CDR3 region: CASSSILTGGETQYF. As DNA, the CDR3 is TGTGCCAGCAGCTCAATCCTAACAGGGGGAGAGACCCAGTACTTC.

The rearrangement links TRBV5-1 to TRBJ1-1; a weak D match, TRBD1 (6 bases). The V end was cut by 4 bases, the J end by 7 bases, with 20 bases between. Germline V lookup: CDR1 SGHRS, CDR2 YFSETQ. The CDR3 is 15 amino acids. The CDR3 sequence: CASSPGHDVNREAFF. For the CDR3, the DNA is TGCGCCAGCAGCCCGGGACACGACGTAAACCGTGAAGCTTTCTTT.